Given below is one T cell receptor (beta chain) in context. This clone was observed once. It has no known antigen specificity. No much larger clone is present one base from it, and per-base qualities are unavailable. Other DNA sequences within the sample encode an identical CDR3. CDR1 and CDR2 are read off the germline V gene as SGHRS and YFSETQ. Spanning cysteine to phenylalanine, the CDR3 consists of 14 amino acids. The only DNA kept is the CDR3, 42 bases in frame from the first base. The V end gives up 4 bases and the J end 5 bases, leaving 3 bases in the junction not matched to a gene. Using the deep immunoSEQ assay, multiplex PCR amplified TCR CDR3 regions from genomic DNA. Genomic DNA extracted from each cell subset was distributed evenly over all wells of several immunoSEQ 96-well plates, and each plate served as one replicate. Each replicate PCR for sorted subsets received approximately 220 ng genomic DNA, equal to 30,000 or so T cell genomes. Purified libraries were quantified with a Qubit 3.0 fluorometer, sized on a Bioanalyzer 2100, and re-quantified with the KAPA Library Quantification kit. A separate single-read 150-cycle Illumina NextSeq 550 flow cell was used to sequence each immunoSEQ 96-well plate. In the paper's pipeline: The immunoSEQ output contained only junctional sequences without quality scores, so filtering could not match that applied to full-length reads. Sequences were annotated with PyIR, a Python wrapper for IgBLAST v1.9, using IMGT germline references to assign V/J genes and CDR3. Reads were removed for weak V/J assignments (E-value above 1e-6), missing CDR3, stop codons, out-of-frame junctions, or ambiguous translated residues. V3J clonotypes were defined as sequences sharing the same inferred V gene, J gene, and CDR3 amino acid sequence. Percentage overlap between repertoires was calculated by dividing the number of shared unique clonotypes by the size of the smaller repertoire. Repertoire richness was assessed with RTK rarefaction, the Chao1 estimator, and Recon v2.1 estimates of unobserved clonotypes. Generation probabilities for all TCRbeta clonotypes obtained by the gDNA method from four donors were computed using OLGA. Here the immuneACCESS table is served through TCRdb, limited to in-frame sequences with V and J called. Missing clones are a known gap in these copies; in checked studies unresolved V genes cover under half, and the rest lacks a known reason. The DNA gave D and trimming, while V, J and clone size come from that table. This sample has roughly 2.2 million clones in its table, and just under 95% of those were observed once. In total, the top ten clones hold approximately 0.4% of the sample.

The data are from a study of shared clonotypes between healthy human individuals (TCRdb year 2020). Some background on the complete study: The cohort included a few men and two women between 18 and 49 years of age. To increase sequencing depth and limit assay-specific biases, TCR repertoire library preparation and sequencing were carried out by different laboratories using diverse techniques. For each donor, CD4 naive and CD4 memory were each given three plates, CD8 naive was given two plates, and CD8 memory was given one plate. The study deeply sequenced blood TCR repertoires of about 5 healthy adults to estimate repertoire size and the extent of clonotype sharing between individuals. Between about 0.85 and 9.5 billion PBMCs per donor were obtained by leukapheresis. Here is what the overall study found, with its caveats: Based on pairwise subsampling, the degree of clonotype sharing among donors was expected to be affected by sequencing depth. Sharing across a few donors was observed for roughly 5.4% of naive CD4, over 3% of naive CD8, over 2% of memory CD4, and roughly 0.4% of memory CD8 clonotypes. Compared with non-shared clonotypes, clonotypes shared by all four sorted-subset donors had higher generation probabilities. Because the study included a small number of donors, the genetic and exposure-history diversity represented was limited. Rarefaction of sorted-subset datasets indicated incomplete sequencing despite the large sequencing depth. Sampling was restricted to blood, and TCR repertoires in tissues likely differ from the TCR repertoires found in blood. Larger estimated clonotype richness was generally found for naive subsets than for memory subsets.

Donors were healthy HIV-negative adults with no recently reported acute infections or vaccinations. Every donor was a Caucasian adult residing in Nashville, Tennessee, USA. Magnetic negative selection was used to enrich CD4+ T cells, after which naive cells were positively selected on CD45RA and the negative fraction became the memory subset. After blood collection by leukapheresis, PBMCs were isolated using Ficoll-Histopaque density gradient centrifugation and then cryopreserved in the vapor phase of liquid nitrogen. Analytical flow cytometry was used to check the purity and quantity of every magnetically sorted T cell population. From each sorted fraction, genomic DNA was isolated and quantified by UV absorbance on a Nanodrop 2000c.

The receptor comes from a man aged 18 to 30 in good health. Some clones in this sample may be carry-over from other donors' samples. The chain was built from TRBV5-1 and TRBJ1-4, with TRBD1 identical over 9 junction bases. Sequencing used naive CD4+ T cells from PBMCs. The cell subset or site tag for this specimen amounts to: CD45RA+ positively selected. For the CDR3, the sequence is CASSRGQGNEKLFF. The sequence in DNA is TGCGCCAGCAGCAGAGGACAGGGGAATGAAAAACTGTTTTTT.